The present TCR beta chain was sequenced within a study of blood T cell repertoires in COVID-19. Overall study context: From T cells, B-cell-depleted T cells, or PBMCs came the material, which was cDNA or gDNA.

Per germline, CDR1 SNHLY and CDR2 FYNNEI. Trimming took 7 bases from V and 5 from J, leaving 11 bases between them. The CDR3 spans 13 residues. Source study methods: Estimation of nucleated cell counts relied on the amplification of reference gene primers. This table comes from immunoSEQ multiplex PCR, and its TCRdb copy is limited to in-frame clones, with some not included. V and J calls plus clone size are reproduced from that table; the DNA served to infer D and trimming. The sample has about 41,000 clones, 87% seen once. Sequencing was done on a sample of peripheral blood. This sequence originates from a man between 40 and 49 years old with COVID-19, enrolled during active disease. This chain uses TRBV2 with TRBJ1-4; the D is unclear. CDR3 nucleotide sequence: TGTGCCAGCACTCGAACTTTAAATGAAAAACTGTTTTTT. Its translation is CASTRTLNEKLFF.